The source of this TCR beta chain is a study of T cell responses to AZD1222 COVID-19 vaccine. Whole-study findings and limits: Donors were chiefly white British, with a greater number of females, and clonal diversity was perhaps underestimated.

As for this clone: Antigen: not known.

Measured with immunoSEQ multiplex PCR; TCRdb has only the in-frame clones, and not every one. The sample gives approximately 64,000 clones, roughly 84% of which show up once; under 7.5% is in the top ten. Germline values: CDR1 SGDLS, CDR2 YYNGEE. The CDR3 runs to 12 residues. V lost 4 bases, J lost 3 bases, and 7 bases lay in between. Sequenced material: peripheral blood, taken on day 0 of AZD1222 vaccination. The rearrangement links TRBV9 to TRBJ1-1; no definite D call. The clonotype comes from an adult in good health. The CDR3 nucleotides are TGTGCCAGCAGCCCTATATACACTGAAGCTTTCTTT. Amino acid sequence: CASSPIYTEAFF.